This entry lists 7 T cell receptor beta chains sequenced from one sample in a study of CD8 T cells in Susac syndrome. A quantity of about 0.5 to 1 ug RNA underwent reverse transcription using random hexamers. MiXCR, applied by TCRdb to the immunoSEQ multiplex PCR reads, yields one record per CDR3 protein. The sample consists of fewer than 200,000 distinct CDR3 sequences, over 85% of them appearing once. Sequenced: CD4+ T cells from PBMCs. The receptor source for this set is a human donor in good health.

Written as DNA, the CDR3 is TGCAGCGTTAGGACGGGTGAAGCTTTCTTT. This translates into CSVRTGEAFF. The rearrangement links TRBV29-1 to TRBJ1-1, with unresolved D. CDR3 length equals 10 residues. V was pared by 5 bases and J by 7 bases, with 8 bases between. The germline gives CDR1 SQVTM, CDR2 ANQGSEA.

J is TRBJ1-1 and V is TRBV29-1; 7 nucleotides line up with TRBD1. Per germline, CDR1 SQVTM and CDR2 ANQGSEA. Losses at the gene ends were 7 bases for V and 7 bases for J; bases not matched to a gene: 12. The CDR3 covers 13 residues. CDR3 coding DNA: TGCAGCGGCGTCACTACAGGGGCTGGTGAAGCTTTCTTT. Amino acids: CSGVTTGAGEAFF.

This rearrangement joins TRBV4-1 to TRBJ2-5; maybe TRBD2 (6 bases). The V gene's germline CDR1 is MGHRA and CDR2 YSYEKL. The CDR3 has 17 amino acids. V was cut by 7 bases and J by 0 bases, with 21 bases left in between. The CDR3 bases are TGCGCCAGCACTCTCAGGTTGGGGGGACGGAACCAAGAGACCCAGTACTTC. The encoded protein is CASTLRLGGRNQETQYF.

V usage is TRBV7-2 and J usage is TRBJ2-1; D remains unclear. Germline CDR1 and CDR2: SGHTA and FQGNSA. Trimming took off 2 bases at V and 6 bases at J, with 5 bases between the two ends. The CDR3 has 12 residues. CDR3: CASSLFSNEQFF. CDR3 sequence (DNA): TGTGCCAGCAGCTTATTCAGCAATGAGCAGTTCTTC. Full variable domain (rest looked up from reference TRBV7-2 and TRBJ2-1): GAGVSQSPSNKVTEKGKDVELRCDPISGHTALYWYRQSLGQGLEFLIYFQGNSAPDKSGLPSDRFSAERTGGSVSTLTIQRTQQEDSAVYLCASSLFSNEQFFGPGTRLTVL.

The table lists this clonotype with a count of one. One end of the junction varies from germline; a read error may be responsible. V is TRBV28 and J is TRBJ2-7; D not resolved. This CDR3 region has 11 residues. Germline CDR1 MDHEN, CDR2 SYDVKM. CDR3 region: CASSSPGLHLF. In DNA form, the CDR3 reads TGTGCCAGCAGTTCCCCTGGCCTGCATCTCTTC.

This clonotype was seen only once. The J gene is TRBJ1-3, the V gene TRBV28; D perhaps matches TRBD1 (5 bases). The CDR3 loop spans 17 amino acids. V was pared by 6 bases and J by 0 bases, with 18 bases between. The germline V gene encodes CDR1 MDHEN and CDR2 SYDVKM. The CDR3: CASRTTAFSFSGNTIYF. As DNA, the CDR3 is TGTGCCAGCAGAACGACAGCGTTCTCCTTCTCTGGAAACACCATATATTTT.

This clonotype was seen a few times. This chain uses TRBV6-1 with TRBJ1-3, with 7 bases matching TRBD1. V was clipped by 3 bases and J by 7 bases; unmatched bases: 6. Looked up from germline, CDR1 is MNHNS and CDR2 is SASEGT. CDR3 length: 14 amino acids. The CDR3: CASSEDRSGNTIYF. Written as DNA, the CDR3 is TGTGCCAGCAGTGAGGACAGGTCAGGCAACACCATATATTTT.